This T cell receptor beta chain was documented in a study of T cell repertoires and HLA-DP antigens. This table comes from immunoSEQ multiplex PCR, and its TCRdb copy is limited to in-frame clones, with some not included. The table has tens of thousands of clones, roughly 77% seen once. Worth noting for this clone: The antigen is not known.

The material sequenced was CD4+ T cells from PBMCs. The TCR originated in a man in his 60s in good health and CMV-seronegative.

This CDR3 reads CASSLFDRDDGYTF. CDR3 bases: TGCGCCAGCAGCCTCTTCGACAGGGACGATGGCTACACCTTC. The chain is built from TRBV5-1 and TRBJ1-2, with TRBD1 identical over 7 bases. CDR1 and CDR2 (germline): SGHRS, YFSETQ. This CDR3 is 14 amino acids long. Trimming at V came to 4 bases and at J to 6 bases, leaving 9 bases not matched to a gene.